The rows below give T cell receptor beta chains drawn from one sample of a study of human T cells and chemical hapten exposure. TCRdb analysed the reads with MiXCR anew, one entry per CDR3 protein. The sample comprises about 120,000 distinct CDR3 sequences, less than 10% of which are singletons, and about 1.4% rests with the top ten. The sample consisted of whole blood. The receptors come from a human donor in good health. Some clones in this sample may be carry-over from other donors' samples. Each CDR3 is given with its conserved first and last residue. A D gene is named only where the DNA matches it firmly. Size is omitted from some rows. Given values are once, few, many or a class for expanded clones.

TGTGCCATCAGTGAGTCCAGGACTAGCGGGAATGAGCAGTTCTTC	CAISESRTSGNEQFF	once	TRBD2	TRBV10-3	TRBJ2-1
TGTGCCAGCAGCTCCACGGCGGGACAGCGAGGGGCTCAGTACTTC	CASSSTAGQRGAQYF	-	-	TRBV7-2	TRBJ2-4
TGTGCTAGTGGTGTCCCTACAGGGGGAACTAACACTGAAGCTTTCTTT	CASGVPTGGTNTEAFF	-	TRBD1	TRBV12-5	TRBJ1-1
TGTGCCAGCTCACCTCCCACTAACACAGGGCCACAAGCTTTCTTT	CASSPPTNTGPQAFF	-	-	TRBV18	TRBJ1-1
TGTGCCAGCAGCGCCCGGCAGAGCACTGAAGCTTTCTTT	CASSARQSTEAFF	many	-	TRBV7-8	TRBJ1-1
TGTGCCATCAGTAGAACTGGGGCCTCGAGCACAGATACGCAGTATTTT	CAISRTGASSTDTQYF	-	-	TRBV10-3	TRBJ2-3
TGTGCCAGCAGCTTATCCCGGCAGGGGTACAATGAGCAGTTCTTC	CASSLSRQGYNEQFF	few	-	TRBV7-2	TRBJ2-1
TGTGCCAGCGCCGGGACAGGTTACAATGAGCAGTTCTTC	CASAGTGYNEQFF	-	TRBD1	TRBV2	TRBJ2-1
TGTGCCAGCTCCTTTGGCCATGAGCAGTTCTTC	CASSFGHEQFF	many	-	TRBV6-5	TRBJ2-1
TGCGCCAGCAGCTTGGGGGGGGCGCGCACTGAAGCTTTCTTT	CASSLGGARTEAFF	many	-	TRBV5-1	TRBJ1-1
TGCGCCAGCAGCTTGGAACAAGCCATGAACACTGAAGCTTTCTTT	CASSLEQAMNTEAFF	-	-	TRBV5-1	TRBJ1-1
TGTGCCAGCAGTTTTTCCACAGATACCACCTACGAGCAGTACTTC	CASSFSTDTTYEQYF	few	-	TRBV28	TRBJ2-7
TGTGCCAGCAGCCAAGACCTACAGGGGTTCGAGCAGTACTTC	CASSQDLQGFEQYF	few	TRBD1	TRBV14	TRBJ2-7
TGCAGTGCTAAGCACAGTCGGAACACTGAAGCTTTCTTT	CSAKHSRNTEAFF	many	-	TRBV20-1	TRBJ1-1
TGTGCCAGCAGTTTGACGGGAACCCCAGAGACCCAGTACTTC	CASSLTGTPETQYF	-	-	TRBV12-3/TRBV12-4	TRBJ2-5
TGTGCCAGCAGCAAAGAGGAGGCAGGCCAAGAGCTCACCGGGGAGCTGTTTTTT	CASSKEEAGQELTGELFF	-	-	TRBV21-1	TRBJ2-2
TGTGCCAGCAGCCGACAGGGGTCCGACTATGGCTACACCTTC	CASSRQGSDYGYTF	-	TRBD1	TRBV11-2	TRBJ1-2
TGTGCCAGCAGCTTCGACAGGGGTCGTCAGCCCCAGCATTTT	CASSFDRGRQPQHF	many	TRBD1	TRBV7-8	TRBJ1-5
TGTGCCATCCAGCGGGACAGGGGTTACCCGGAGCAGTACTTC	CAIQRDRGYPEQYF	many	TRBD1	TRBV12-3/TRBV12-4	TRBJ2-7
TGTGCCAGCAGTCCTCGGGACAGGGGAGACGAGCAGTACTTC	CASSPRDRGDEQYF	-	TRBD1	TRBV6-1	TRBJ2-7
TGTGCCAGCACCGTGGGACAGGAGTTGTACGAGCAGTACTTC	CASTVGQELYEQYF	many	TRBD1	TRBV12-3/TRBV12-4	TRBJ2-7
TGCGCCAGCAGCCCGGCCCCCCGGGATGAGCAGTTCTTC	CASSPAPRDEQFF	few	-	TRBV5-1	TRBJ2-1
TGTGCCAGCAGCAAGGACGACAACCTCCAAGAGACCCAGTACTTC	CASSKDDNLQETQYF	many	-	TRBV21-1	TRBJ2-5
TGTGCCAGCAGCTATACAGGGGCCGGGGCCAACGTCCTGACTTTC	CASSYTGAGANVLTF	few	TRBD1	TRBV5-5	TRBJ2-6
TGTGCCAGCAGCCGATCGACACAAAAACTGTTTTTT	CASSRSTQKLFF	many	-	TRBV7-9	TRBJ1-4
TGCGCCAGCGCAGCGGCGCAAACTAATGAAAAACTGTTTTTT	CASAAAQTNEKLFF	many	-	TRBV5-1	TRBJ1-4
TGTGCCAGCAGCTTAGGGATGGGGCCGAACACTGAAGCTTTCTTT	CASSLGMGPNTEAFF	-	-	TRBV7-3	TRBJ1-1
TGCAGCGTGGAGGAGGGGGCAGGACAGCCCCAGCATTTT	CSVEEGAGQPQHF	many	TRBD1	TRBV29-1	TRBJ1-5
TGCGCCAGCAGCTTTTTTGCGAAAGGAAAGACAGGGAGGGGAACTGAAGCTTTCTTT	CASSFFAKGKTGRGTEAFF	many	TRBD1	TRBV5-1	TRBJ1-1
TGTGCCAGCAGTTTCGGGCTTGGCCCGCAATATGGCTACACCTTC	CASSFGLGPQYGYTF	many	-	TRBV7-3	TRBJ1-2
TGTGCCAGCAGCCAAGAAGGGACAGGTTATAATTCACCCCTCCACTTT	CASSQEGTGYNSPLHF	few	TRBD1	TRBV14	TRBJ1-6
TGTGCCAGCAGTTCCGCCTCCTACAATGAGCAGTTCTTC	CASSSASYNEQFF	many	-	TRBV5-4	TRBJ2-1
TGTGCCAGCAGCTCCTCCCTAGTGGACAGGGCGGTCTACAATGAGCAGTTCTTC	CASSSSLVDRAVYNEQFF	-	TRBD1	TRBV7-9	TRBJ2-1
TGTGCCAGCCGGGGACTAGCGGAACAAGAGACCCAGTACTTC	CASRGLAEQETQYF	-	TRBD2	TRBV5-6	TRBJ2-5
TGCGCCAGCAGCCCGGGACTAGCGGGGACAGATACGCAGTATTTT	CASSPGLAGTDTQYF	-	TRBD2	TRBV5-1	TRBJ2-3
TGTGCCAGCACCATCACTAGCGGGAATGAGCAGTTCTTC	CASTITSGNEQFF	few	TRBD2	TRBV27	TRBJ2-1
TGTGCCAGCAGCTTAAACAGGGATTACACTGAAGCTTTCTTT	CASSLNRDYTEAFF	many	-	TRBV11-2	TRBJ1-1
TGTGCCAGCAGCTTCAAGGGGGCAGGTGGGGTAGCTAGCGGGGCCTACAATGAGCAGTTCTTC	CASSFKGAGGVASGAYNEQFF	many	TRBD2	TRBV4-2	TRBJ2-1
TGTGCCAGTAGTATTCCAAGGCGGGGGATTAGCCCCCTTGTTCTCAGCAATCAGCCCCAGCATTTT	CASSIPRRGISPLVLSNQPQHF	-	-	TRBV19	TRBJ1-5
TGTGCCACCAGTGATTCGGCCACCTCCACCGGGGAGCTGTTTTTT	CATSDSATSTGELFF	-	-	TRBV24-1	TRBJ2-2
TGTGCCAGCAGCTTAGGACAGGGGAGTACTGAAGCTTTCTTT	CASSLGQGSTEAFF	many	TRBD1	TRBV7-9	TRBJ1-1
TGTGCCAGCAGTTTTACTGAAGGAAACACCATATATTTT	CASSFTEGNTIYF	-	-	TRBV27	TRBJ1-3
TGTGCCAGCAGCTTGGCCCCCCGGATGAACACTGAAGCTTTCTTT	CASSLAPRMNTEAFF	-	-	TRBV5-4	TRBJ1-1
TGCAGTGCGCCGCCCTCCCTACAGGGGTTTAGGGAGACCCAGTACTTC	CSAPPSLQGFRETQYF	few	TRBD1	TRBV20-1	TRBJ2-5
TGTGCCAGCTCACCCCTTCCCGGGGCCGGCGAGCAGTACTTC	CASSPLPGAGEQYF	-	-	TRBV18	TRBJ2-7
TGTGCCAGCAGTTACTTGGCAGGCGATCCGTATGGCTACACCTTC	CASSYLAGDPYGYTF	-	-	TRBV6-6	TRBJ1-2
TGTGCCAGCAGTGAACTAGCGGGTGAAACCGGGGAGCTGTTTTTT	CASSELAGETGELFF	many	TRBD2	TRBV6-1	TRBJ2-2
TGCAGCGTTGAGTGGACAGGAGACTACGAGCAGTACTTC	CSVEWTGDYEQYF	few	TRBD1	TRBV29-1	TRBJ2-7
TGTGCCAGCAGTGAATCGGGACTAGCGTTCGATGAGCAGTTCTTC	CASSESGLAFDEQFF	few	TRBD2	TRBV2	TRBJ2-1
TGTGCCAGTAGTATTGGCAGGGCGGCGTCCTACGAGCAGTACTTC	CASSIGRAASYEQYF	-	-	TRBV19	TRBJ2-7
TGTGCCAGCAGTTACTCAAGTAGTTACAATGAGCAGTTCTTC	CASSYSSSYNEQFF	-	-	TRBV6-2/TRBV6-3	TRBJ2-1
TGTGCCAGCAGTTTTGGCACCGGGGAGCTGTTTTTT	CASSFGTGELFF	many	-	TRBV27	TRBJ2-2
TGTGCCAGTAGTATAGGGCCAGTATACAATGAGCAGTTCTTC	CASSIGPVYNEQFF	-	-	TRBV19	TRBJ2-1
TGCAGCGTAGGGACAGAATCCCAGGATGGCTACACCTTC	CSVGTESQDGYTF	-	TRBD1	TRBV29-1	TRBJ1-2
TGCAGTGCTAGCGTCTCAGTAACCGGGGAGCTGTTTTTT	CSASVSVTGELFF	many	-	TRBV20-1	TRBJ2-2
TGTGCCAGCAGTGAAGCGCTCCCTAACTTTCGGGGGGTAGGTGGCGACGAGCAGTACTTC	CASSEALPNFRGVGGDEQYF	few	TRBD2	TRBV6-1	TRBJ2-7
TGTGCCAGCTCACATGGGACAGCGATCCAAGAGACCCAGTACTTC	CASSHGTAIQETQYF	few	TRBD1	TRBV18	TRBJ2-5
TGTGCCAGCAGCCTAAGGACAGGGCTTAGCAATCAGCCCCAGCATTTT	CASSLRTGLSNQPQHF	-	TRBD1	TRBV5-6	TRBJ1-5
TGTGCCAGCAGCGGACGGACCCCAGGAAGGGGTGAAAAACTGTTTTTT	CASSGRTPGRGEKLFF	-	-	TRBV5-6	TRBJ1-4
TGCAGTGCTAGAGATCCAGCGGGGGTGGTAGATACGCAGTATTTT	CSARDPAGVVDTQYF	many	TRBD2	TRBV20-1	TRBJ2-3